Sequencing of this TCR beta chain was carried out in a study of T cells in Graves' hyperthyroidism and ophthalmopathy (dated by TCRdb to the late 2010s). For the study in its entirety: To identify TCR V-J signatures that set the groups apart, the researchers used a discovery cohort of 100 or so patients, made up of approximately 43 with Graves' ophthalmopathy and 55 to 65 with stable Graves' hyperthyroidism. Prospective prediction of ophthalmopathy was tested in an independent validation cohort consisting of about 19 hyperthyroidism patients and around 16 patients who later progressed to ophthalmopathy. The 75 to 100 discovery patients were randomly divided into training and test sets at a 7:3 ratio. In roughly six Graves' hyperthyroidism patients, the study also compared T-cell repertoires from thyroid tissue with T-cell repertoires from blood. After blood sampling, hyperthyroidism patients were treated with methimazole at a starting dose of 30 mg daily, and ophthalmopathy patients were treated with high-dose intravenous methylprednisolone. TCR Vbeta CDR3 sequencing of 135 peripheral blood samples (43 ophthalmopathy, 75 hyperthyroidism and roughly 17 progressor patients) is reported in the paper.

Turning to this clonotype: No cognate antigen has been identified for it. One base away there is no much larger clone; base qualities are not given.

TCR beta CDR3 regions were amplified from RNA transcripts. A first-round RT-PCR of the TCR CDR3 used the HTBI primer set with the Qiagen OneStep RT-PCR kit. A second multiplex PCR round built the libraries, followed by size selection and purification. Sequencing of the libraries was done on an Illumina HiSeq2000 using paired-end 100 bp reads. The study's own analysis went as follows. SOAPnuke was used to process the raw data, with reads discarded if the reads contained adapters or uncalled bases, had a mean Phred below 15, or lacked an exact constant-primer or identifier match. High-quality paired reads were merged with COPE v1.2.5, and unique nucleotide sequences were defined as clonotypes. MiTCR v1.1 was used to align clonotypes to the IMGT TRBV, TRBD and TRBJ reference segments. The analysis was restricted to V-J combinations with a frequency above 0.0001, which together covered just over 98% of the repertoires. The TCS score was defined as F50 (clonal expansion) divided by E x V (chaos), with BLOSUM62-based TCRdist calculated between CDR3 peptides within each V-J. Welch's t-statistics and random forest reduced around 510 V-J features to 13, which were used in a naive Bayes classifier (R e1071). The similarity between thyroid and blood repertoires was quantified using the Morisita-Horn index. TCRdb reanalyzed the raw reads on its own, using fastp at Q25 for trimming and MiXCR for clone calling, and kept in-frame beta chains. Rows merge per CDR3 protein into single entries with the most common DNA and genes. These V and J calls derive from TCRdb rather than the authors' analysis. Within this sample are 550,000 to 600,000 distinct CDR3 sequences, with around 46% of them counted one time only. Clones ranked in the top ten supply roughly 19% of the sample.

Exclusion was applied to patients with uncontrolled infections, other autoimmune diseases, pregnancy or lactation. Diagnoses were based on clinical symptoms, serum thyroxine and TRAb, thyroid ultrasound and orbital computed tomography. Total RNA was extracted with Trizol reagent, and quality was checked on an Agilent 2100 Bioanalyzer. From cysteine to phenylalanine, the CDR3 is 16 amino acids long. The retained sequence is limited to the CDR3, 48 bases, with the frame set at the first base. V ends up 1 base short and J 6 bases short, with an unmatched junction base count of 9. As encoded in the germline V gene, CDR1 is SGHTA while CDR2 is FQGNSA. Results and caveats for the whole study, not just this receptor: In cross-validation, a model built on a 13 V-J signature told ophthalmopathy apart from stable hyperthyroidism with under 90% sensitivity and roughly 81% specificity, and in testing the same model reached 80%/75%. Most expanded thyroid clonotypes (frequency above 0.001) were also found in blood, which suggests that blood repertoires may mirror thyroid immune responses. No statistical method was used to fix the sample size in advance, and group allocation was not hidden from the investigators. In validation, the model predicted progression to ophthalmopathy a median of 6.5 months before onset, with roughly 70% sensitivity and about 72% specificity.

Sequencing was carried out using peripheral blood or thyroid tissue (not recorded which). The chain uses TRBV7-2 and TRBJ1-1; 9 junctional bases match TRBD1. The TCR sequence derives from an adult woman with Graves' disease, either hyperthyroidism or ophthalmopathy (not recorded which). DNA sequence: TGTGCCAGCAGCTTAGAAGGGGGACAGGGACGGGCTGAAGCTTTCTTT. Translated, it reads CASSLEGGQGRAEAFF.